The present T cell receptor (beta chain) was sequenced within a study of blood T cell repertoires in COVID-19 (dated by TCRdb to about 2020). Background for the entire study: Collaborator samples came from the United States, Italy and Spain and covered acute and convalescent phases of COVID-19. The prospective study material was composed of cDNA or gDNA derived from T cells, B-cell-depleted T cells, or PBMCs. Subjects who had been exposed to COVID-19, were actively infected with it, or had recovered from it provided the deeply sampled blood TCRbeta repertoires that made up the dataset. The repertoires were released in a freely available public database intended as a resource for research on the immune response to SARS-CoV-2. The samples were drawn from the first 160 participants of the ongoing ImmuneRACE study and from 950 to 1,500 subjects provided by 6 global collaborators. A de-identified subject ID, COVID-19 status, age in years and sex were almost always included in the sample metadata. HLA class I and class II types, where available, came from metadata supplied by the sample provider rather than from assay-based typing. Here is what the overall study found, with its caveats: The amount of clinical and demographic metadata varied by source and participant and was provided uncurated.

In its sample, this clone was seen a few times. Its cognate antigen has yet to be identified. Qualities for individual bases were not recorded, and no much larger clone is one base off. In Seattle, one collaborating source enrolled patients while the infection was active and tracked those patients longitudinally over the course of disease. Each collaborating institution followed its own protocols to collect whole blood in K2EDTA tubes. For TCRbeta analysis, collaborators shipped samples in one of three forms: frozen whole blood, isolated PBMCs, or DNA extracted from either of those sample types. Its CDR3 holds 14 amino acids, cysteine through phenylalanine. Only CDR3 DNA is held: 42 bases, read in frame from base 1. At the junction V is shortened by 5 bases and J by 1 base; bases outside the gene matches: 2. CDR1 is given as MNHEY and CDR2 as SMNVEV, both from the germline V gene (reference sequence).

TCRbeta CDR3 regions were amplified from genomic DNA by means of the immunoSEQ Assay, a bias-controlled multiplex PCR. The study's processing was this. Within the assay, amplification of reference gene primers was used to estimate how many nucleated cells each sample contained. To quantify the absolute abundance of each unique TCRbeta CDR3 rearrangement, sequence reads were collapsed and filtered. Productive Simpson clonality was computed per sample as the square root of Simpson's diversity index over productive rearrangements. TCRdb's version of the immuneACCESS table is confined to in-frame rearrangements and falls short of the full clone set. An unresolved V gene accounts for under half of the shortfall where checked; the remainder is of unknown origin. From that table come the V and J calls and clone size; the DNA was used to work out D and trimming. The sample profile shows some 17,000 clones; 77% of them were found once. Approximately 15% of the sample rests with the top ten.

The sequence joins TRBV27 to TRBJ2-7; 10 bases in the middle match TRBD1. The sequenced sample consisted of peripheral blood. The TCR was taken from a man between 65 and 79 years old with COVID-19, enrolled during active disease. The DNA reads as follows: TGTGCCAGCAGTAGGACAGGGGGTTCCTACGAGCAGTACTTC. The resulting protein is CASSRTGGSYEQYF.